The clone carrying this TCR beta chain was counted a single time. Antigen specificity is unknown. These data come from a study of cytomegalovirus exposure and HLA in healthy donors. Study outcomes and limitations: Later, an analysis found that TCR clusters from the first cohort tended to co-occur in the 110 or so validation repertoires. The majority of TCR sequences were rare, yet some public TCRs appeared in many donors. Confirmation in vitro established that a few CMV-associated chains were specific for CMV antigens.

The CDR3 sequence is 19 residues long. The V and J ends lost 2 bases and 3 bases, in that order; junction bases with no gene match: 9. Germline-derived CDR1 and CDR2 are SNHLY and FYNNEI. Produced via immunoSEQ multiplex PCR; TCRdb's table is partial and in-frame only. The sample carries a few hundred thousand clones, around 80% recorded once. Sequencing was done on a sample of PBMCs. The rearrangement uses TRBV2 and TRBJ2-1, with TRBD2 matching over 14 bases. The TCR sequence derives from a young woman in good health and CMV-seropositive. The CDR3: CASSEWGGLAGEYYNEQFF. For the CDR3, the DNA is TGTGCCAGCAGTGAATGGGGGGGACTAGCGGGAGAGTACTACAATGAGCAGTTCTTC. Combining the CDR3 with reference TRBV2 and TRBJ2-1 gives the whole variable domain EPEVTQTPSHQVTQMGQEVILRCVPISNHLYFYWYRQILGQKVEFLVSFYNNEISEKSEIFDDQFSVERPDGSNFTLKIRSTKLEDSAMYFCASSEWGGLAGEYYNEQFFGPGTRLTVL.